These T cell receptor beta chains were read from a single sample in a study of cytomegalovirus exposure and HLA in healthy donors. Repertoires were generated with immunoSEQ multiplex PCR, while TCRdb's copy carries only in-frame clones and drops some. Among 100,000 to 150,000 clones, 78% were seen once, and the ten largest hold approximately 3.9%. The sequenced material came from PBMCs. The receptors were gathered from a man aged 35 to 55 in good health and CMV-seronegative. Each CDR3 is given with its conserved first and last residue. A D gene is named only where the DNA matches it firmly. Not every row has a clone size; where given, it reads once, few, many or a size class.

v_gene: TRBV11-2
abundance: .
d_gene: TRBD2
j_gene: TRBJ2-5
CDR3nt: TGTGCCAGCAGCTTCACCGGGGCTAGCGGGTTAGAGACCCAGTACTTC
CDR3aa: CASSFTGASGLETQYF

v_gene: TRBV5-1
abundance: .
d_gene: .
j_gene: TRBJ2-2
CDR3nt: TGCGCCAGCAGCCTGCGCGAGAACACCGGGGAGCTGTTTTTT
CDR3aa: CASSLRENTGELFF

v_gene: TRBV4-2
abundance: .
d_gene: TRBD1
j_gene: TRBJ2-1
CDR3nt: TGTGCCAGCAGTTACGACAGGGGCTCCTACAATGAGCAGTTCTTC
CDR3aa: CASSYDRGSYNEQFF

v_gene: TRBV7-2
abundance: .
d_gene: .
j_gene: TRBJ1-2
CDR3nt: TGTGCCAGCAGCGGGGGGTCGTATGGCTACACCTTC
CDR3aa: CASSGGSYGYTF

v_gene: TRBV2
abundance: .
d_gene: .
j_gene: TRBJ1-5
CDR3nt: TGTGCCAGCAGTGAAGCACCAGGTTATAGCAATCAGCCCCAGCATTTT
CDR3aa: CASSEAPGYSNQPQHF

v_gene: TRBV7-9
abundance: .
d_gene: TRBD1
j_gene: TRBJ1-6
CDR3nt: TGTGCCAGCAGCTTAGCGGCGGGACAGCATAATTCACCCCTCCACTTT
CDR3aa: CASSLAAGQHNSPLHF

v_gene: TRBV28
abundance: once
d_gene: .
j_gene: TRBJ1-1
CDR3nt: TGTGCCAGCAGAAACCGGGGTTCACGTCACACTGAAGCTTTCTTT
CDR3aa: CASRNRGSRHTEAFF

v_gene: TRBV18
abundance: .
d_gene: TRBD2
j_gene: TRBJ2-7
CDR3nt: TGTGCCAGCTCACCACCCGCGGGGGGGACCTACGAGCAGTACTTC
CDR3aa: CASSPPAGGTYEQYF

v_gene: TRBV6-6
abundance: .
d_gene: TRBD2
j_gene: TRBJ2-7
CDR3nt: TGTGCCAGCAGTTACTCCGGGACTAGGTACGAGCAGTACTTC
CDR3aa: CASSYSGTRYEQYF

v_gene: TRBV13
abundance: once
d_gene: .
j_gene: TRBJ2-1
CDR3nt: TGTGCCAGCAGCTTAGGCCTCGGCGGATCAACTTTGGATGAGCAGTTCTTC
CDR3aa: CASSLGLGGSTLDEQFF

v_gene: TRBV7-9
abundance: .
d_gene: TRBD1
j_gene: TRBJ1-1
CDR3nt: TGTGCCAGCAGCTACTGGGACAGGAACACTGAAGCTTTCTTT
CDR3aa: CASSYWDRNTEAFF

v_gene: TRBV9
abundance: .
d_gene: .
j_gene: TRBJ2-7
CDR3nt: TGTGCCAGCAGCGTAGATTCTAGGGGCGACGAGCAGTACTTC
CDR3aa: CASSVDSRGDEQYF

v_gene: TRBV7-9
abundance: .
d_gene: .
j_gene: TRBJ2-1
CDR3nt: TGTGCCAGCAGCTTAAGCGGTGAGCAGTTCTTC
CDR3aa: CASSLSGEQFF

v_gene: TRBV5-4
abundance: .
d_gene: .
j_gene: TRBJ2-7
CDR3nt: TGTGCCAGCAGCTCTCGGACAGACGGGGCCTACGAGCAGTACTTC
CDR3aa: CASSSRTDGAYEQYF

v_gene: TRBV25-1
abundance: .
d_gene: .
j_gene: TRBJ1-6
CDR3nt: TGTGCCAGCAGTTCTAAGGGGAATTCACCCCTCCACTTT
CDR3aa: CASSSKGNSPLHF

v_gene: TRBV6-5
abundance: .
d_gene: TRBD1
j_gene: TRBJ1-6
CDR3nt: TGTGCCAGCAGATCCGACAGGGTCCATTCACCCCTCCACTTT
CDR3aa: CASRSDRVHSPLHF

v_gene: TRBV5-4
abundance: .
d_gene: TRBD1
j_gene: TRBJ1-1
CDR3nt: TGTGCCAGCAGCCTCAATGAGGACAGGGCGAACACTGAAGCTTTCTTT
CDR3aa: CASSLNEDRANTEAFF

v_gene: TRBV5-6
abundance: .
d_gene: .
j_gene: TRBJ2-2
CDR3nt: TGTGCCAGCAGGAAGGCCGCGGGCCGGAACACCGGGGAGCTGTTTTTT
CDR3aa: CASRKAAGRNTGELFF

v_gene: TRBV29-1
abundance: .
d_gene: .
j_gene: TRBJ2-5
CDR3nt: TGCAGCGTTGAAACAGTTGGAGAGACCCAGTACTTC
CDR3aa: CSVETVGETQYF

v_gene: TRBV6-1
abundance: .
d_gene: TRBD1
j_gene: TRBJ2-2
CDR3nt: TGTGCCAGCAGCGACAGGGGGGTGGTCGGGGAGCTGTTTTTT
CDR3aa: CASSDRGVVGELFF

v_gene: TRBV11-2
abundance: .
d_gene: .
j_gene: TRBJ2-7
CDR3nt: TGTGCCAGCAGCTTAGTTATAGAGCAGTACTTC
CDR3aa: CASSLVIEQYF

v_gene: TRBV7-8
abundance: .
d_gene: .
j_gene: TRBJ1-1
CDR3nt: TGTGCCAGCAGCTTAGATCCCGCCAGGACTGAAGCTTTCTTT
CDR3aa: CASSLDPARTEAFF

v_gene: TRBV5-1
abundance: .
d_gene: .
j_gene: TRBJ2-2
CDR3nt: TGCGCCAGCAGCCCCCCGGGGTTGTCGAACACCGGGGAGCTGTTTTTT
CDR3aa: CASSPPGLSNTGELFF

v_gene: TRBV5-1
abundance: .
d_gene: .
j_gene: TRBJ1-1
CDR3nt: TGCGCCAGCAGCGGTGATCGAGGGAACACTGAAGCTTTCTTT
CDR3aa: CASSGDRGNTEAFF

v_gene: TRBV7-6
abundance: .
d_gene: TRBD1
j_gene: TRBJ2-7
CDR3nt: TGTGCCAGCAGCTTAGCGGAGAGACAGGGGCGGGGTGAGCAGTACTTC
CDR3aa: CASSLAERQGRGEQYF

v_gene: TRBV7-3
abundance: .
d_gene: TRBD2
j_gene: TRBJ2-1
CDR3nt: TGTGCCAGCAGGCGAGGGACTAGCGGGGGAAATTACAATGAGCAGTTCTTC
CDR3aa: CASRRGTSGGNYNEQFF

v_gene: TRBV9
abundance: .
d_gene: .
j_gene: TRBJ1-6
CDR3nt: TGTGCCAGCAGCCCGCGAGGCGATAGACAGTATAATTCACCCCTCCACTTT
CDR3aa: CASSPRGDRQYNSPLHF

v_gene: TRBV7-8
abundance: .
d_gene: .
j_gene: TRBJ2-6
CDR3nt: TGTGCCAGCAGCGTATGGACTCTGAGCTCTGGGGCCAACGTCCTGACTTTC
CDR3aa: CASSVWTLSSGANVLTF

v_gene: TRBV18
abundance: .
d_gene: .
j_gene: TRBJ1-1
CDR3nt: TGTGCCAGCTCACGAACGGAGGACACTGAAGCTTTCTTT
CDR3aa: CASSRTEDTEAFF

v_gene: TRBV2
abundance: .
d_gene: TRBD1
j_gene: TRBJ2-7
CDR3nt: TGTGCCAGCGGCCGGGACAGTGGCTACGAGCAGTACTTC
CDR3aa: CASGRDSGYEQYF

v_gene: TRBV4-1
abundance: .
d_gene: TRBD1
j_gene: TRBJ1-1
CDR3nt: TGCGCCAGCAGCACCCGGACAGGGGTGAACACTGAAGCTTTCTTT
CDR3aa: CASSTRTGVNTEAFF

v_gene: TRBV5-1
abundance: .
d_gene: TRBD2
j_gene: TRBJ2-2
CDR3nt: TGCGCCAGCAGCTTTGGTAGCGGGGTGAACACCGGGGAGCTGTTTTTT
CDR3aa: CASSFGSGVNTGELFF

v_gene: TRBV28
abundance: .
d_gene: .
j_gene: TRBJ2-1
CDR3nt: TGTGCCAGCAGTTTAACGAGTGAGCAGTTCTTC
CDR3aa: CASSLTSEQFF

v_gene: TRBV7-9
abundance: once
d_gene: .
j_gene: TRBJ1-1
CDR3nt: TGTGCCAGCAGCCCACGTTTGGCGGCGACCTTGAACACTGAAGCTTTCTTT
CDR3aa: CASSPRLAATLNTEAFF

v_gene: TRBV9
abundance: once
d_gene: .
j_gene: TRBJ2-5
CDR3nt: TGTGCCAGCAGCCCACTGTTCTCGGGCCAAGAGACCCAGTACTTC
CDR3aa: CASSPLFSGQETQYF

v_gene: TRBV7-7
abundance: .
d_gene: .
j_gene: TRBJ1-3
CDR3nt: TGTGCTAGCAGCCCGGGGACAATATCTGGAAACACCATATATTTT
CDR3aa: CASSPGTISGNTIYF

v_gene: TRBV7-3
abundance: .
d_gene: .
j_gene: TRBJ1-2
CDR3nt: TGTGCCAGCAGCTCTAATGGCTATGGCTACACCTTC
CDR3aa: CASSSNGYGYTF

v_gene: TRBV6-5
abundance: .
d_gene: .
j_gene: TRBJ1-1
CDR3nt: TGTGCCAGCAGTTACCGCGGATTGACTGAAGCTTTCTTT
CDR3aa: CASSYRGLTEAFF

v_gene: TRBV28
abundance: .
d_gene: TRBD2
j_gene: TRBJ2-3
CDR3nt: TGTAGCTCACGGGCGGGGGGGCCACCTACGCAGTATTTT
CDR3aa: CSSRAGGPPTQYF

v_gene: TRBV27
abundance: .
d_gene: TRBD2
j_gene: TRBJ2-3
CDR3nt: TGTGCCAGCAAGGGACTAGCCGCTCAAAACACAGATACGCAGTATTTT
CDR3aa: CASKGLAAQNTDTQYF

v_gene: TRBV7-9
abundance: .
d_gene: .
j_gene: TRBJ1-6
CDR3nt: TGTGCCAGCAGCTATCGAGAACAGGGAAGTTCACCCCTCCACTTT
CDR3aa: CASSYREQGSSPLHF

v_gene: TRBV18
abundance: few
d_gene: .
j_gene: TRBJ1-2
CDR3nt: TGTGCCAGCTCACCACCCCTCGGAGGGGTCGGCTACACCTTC
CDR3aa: CASSPPLGGVGYTF

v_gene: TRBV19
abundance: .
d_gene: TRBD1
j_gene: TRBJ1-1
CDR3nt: TGTGCCTCGGCGACAGGGTCAAACTCTGAAGCTTTCTTT
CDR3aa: CASATGSNSEAFF

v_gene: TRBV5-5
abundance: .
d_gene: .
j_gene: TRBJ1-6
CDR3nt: TGTGCCAGCAGCCCGATAGGTCAGGATAATTCACCCCTCCACTTT
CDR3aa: CASSPIGQDNSPLHF

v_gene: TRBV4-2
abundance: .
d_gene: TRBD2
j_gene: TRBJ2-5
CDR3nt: TGTGCCAGCAGCCCCGCTTCGACTAGCGGGGTCGAGACCCAGTACTTC
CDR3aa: CASSPASTSGVETQYF

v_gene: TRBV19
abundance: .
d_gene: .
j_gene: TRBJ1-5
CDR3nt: TGTGCCAGTAGCGCTAATGACAATAGCAATCAGCCCCAGCATTTT
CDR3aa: CASSANDNSNQPQHF

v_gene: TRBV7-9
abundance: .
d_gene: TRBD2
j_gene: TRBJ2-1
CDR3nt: TGTTCCAGCAGCTTAATCACTAGCGGGGAGAATGAGCAGTTCTTC
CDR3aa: CSSSLITSGENEQFF

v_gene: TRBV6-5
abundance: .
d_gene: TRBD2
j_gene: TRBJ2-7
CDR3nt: TGTGCCAGCAGCCCTGGACTAGCGGGGGGGCGAGAGCAGTACTTC
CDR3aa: CASSPGLAGGREQYF

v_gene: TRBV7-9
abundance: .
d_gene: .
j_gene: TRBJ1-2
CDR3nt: TGTGCCAGCAGCCTTACAGGGAGTGGTAGTGGCTACACCTTC
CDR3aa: CASSLTGSGSGYTF

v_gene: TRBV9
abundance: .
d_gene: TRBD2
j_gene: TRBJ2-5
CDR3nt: TGTGCCAGCAGCGTAGCTGGGACTAGCGAGACCCAGTACTTC
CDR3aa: CASSVAGTSETQYF

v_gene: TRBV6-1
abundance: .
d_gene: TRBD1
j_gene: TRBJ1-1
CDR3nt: TGTGCCAGCAGTGAGAGGGGGCTGCGAGCTTTCTTT
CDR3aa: CASSERGLRAFF

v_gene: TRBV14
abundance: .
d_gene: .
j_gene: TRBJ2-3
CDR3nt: TGTGCCAGCAGCCAAGAGGGGCTCAAGCTAGTACCAGATACGCAGTATTTT
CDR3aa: CASSQEGLKLVPDTQYF

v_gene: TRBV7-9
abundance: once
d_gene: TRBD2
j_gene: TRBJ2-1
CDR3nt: TGTGCCAGCAGCTGGAGCGGGGGGGTCTCCTACAATGAGCAGTTCTTC
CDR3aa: CASSWSGGVSYNEQFF

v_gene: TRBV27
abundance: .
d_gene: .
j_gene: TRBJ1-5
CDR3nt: TGTGCCAGCAGTACCTCTTACAGGGCCCCCCAGCATTTT
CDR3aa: CASSTSYRAPQHF

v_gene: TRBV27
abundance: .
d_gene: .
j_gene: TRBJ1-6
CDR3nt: TGTGCCAGCAGATCACAGAATTCACCCCTCCACTTT
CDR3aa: CASRSQNSPLHF